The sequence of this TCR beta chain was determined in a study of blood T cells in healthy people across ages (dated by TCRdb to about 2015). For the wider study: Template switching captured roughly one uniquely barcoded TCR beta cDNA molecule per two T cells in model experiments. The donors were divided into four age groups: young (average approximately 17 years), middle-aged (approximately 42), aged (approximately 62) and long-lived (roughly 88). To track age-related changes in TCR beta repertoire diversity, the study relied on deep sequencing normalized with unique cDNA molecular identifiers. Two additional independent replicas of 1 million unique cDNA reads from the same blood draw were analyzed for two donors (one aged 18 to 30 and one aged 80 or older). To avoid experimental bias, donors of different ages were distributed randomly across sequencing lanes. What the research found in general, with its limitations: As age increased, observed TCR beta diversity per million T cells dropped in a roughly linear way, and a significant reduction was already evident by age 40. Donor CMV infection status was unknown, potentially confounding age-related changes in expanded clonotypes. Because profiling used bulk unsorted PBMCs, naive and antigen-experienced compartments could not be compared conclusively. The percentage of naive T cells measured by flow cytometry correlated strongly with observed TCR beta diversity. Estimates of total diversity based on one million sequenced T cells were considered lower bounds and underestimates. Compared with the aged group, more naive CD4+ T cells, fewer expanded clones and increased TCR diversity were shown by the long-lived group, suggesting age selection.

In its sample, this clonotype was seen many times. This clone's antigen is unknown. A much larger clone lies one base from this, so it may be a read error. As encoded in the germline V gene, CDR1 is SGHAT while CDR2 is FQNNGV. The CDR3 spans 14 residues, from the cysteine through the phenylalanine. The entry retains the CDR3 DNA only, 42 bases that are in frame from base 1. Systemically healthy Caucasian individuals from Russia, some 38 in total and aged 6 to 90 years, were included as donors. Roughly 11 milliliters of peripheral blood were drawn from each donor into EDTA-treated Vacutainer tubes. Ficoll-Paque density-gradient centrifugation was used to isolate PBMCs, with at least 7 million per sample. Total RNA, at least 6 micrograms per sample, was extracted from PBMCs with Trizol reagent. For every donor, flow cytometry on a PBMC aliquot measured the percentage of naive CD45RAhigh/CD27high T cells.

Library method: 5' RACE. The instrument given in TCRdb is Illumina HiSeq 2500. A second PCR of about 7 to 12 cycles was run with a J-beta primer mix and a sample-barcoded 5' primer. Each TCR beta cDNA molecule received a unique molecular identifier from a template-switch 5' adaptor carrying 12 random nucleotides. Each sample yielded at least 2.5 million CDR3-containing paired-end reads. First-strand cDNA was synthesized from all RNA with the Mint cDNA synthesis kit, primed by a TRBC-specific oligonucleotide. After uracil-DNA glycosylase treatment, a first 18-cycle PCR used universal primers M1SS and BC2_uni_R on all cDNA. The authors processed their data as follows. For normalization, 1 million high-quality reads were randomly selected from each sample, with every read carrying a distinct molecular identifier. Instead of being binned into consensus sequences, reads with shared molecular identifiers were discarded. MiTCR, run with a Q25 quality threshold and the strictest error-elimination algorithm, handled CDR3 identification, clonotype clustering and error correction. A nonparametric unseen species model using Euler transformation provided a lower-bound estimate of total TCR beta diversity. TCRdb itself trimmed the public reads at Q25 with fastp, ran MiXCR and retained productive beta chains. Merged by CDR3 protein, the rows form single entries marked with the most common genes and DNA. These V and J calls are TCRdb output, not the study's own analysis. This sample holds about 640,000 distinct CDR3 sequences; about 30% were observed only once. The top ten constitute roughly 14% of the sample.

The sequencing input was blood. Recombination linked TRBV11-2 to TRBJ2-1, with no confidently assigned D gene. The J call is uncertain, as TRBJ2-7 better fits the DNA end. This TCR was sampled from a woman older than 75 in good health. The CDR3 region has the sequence CATPGKSSYNEQYF. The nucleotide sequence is TGTGCCACCCCTGGTAAGTCATCCTACAATGAGCAGTACTTC.